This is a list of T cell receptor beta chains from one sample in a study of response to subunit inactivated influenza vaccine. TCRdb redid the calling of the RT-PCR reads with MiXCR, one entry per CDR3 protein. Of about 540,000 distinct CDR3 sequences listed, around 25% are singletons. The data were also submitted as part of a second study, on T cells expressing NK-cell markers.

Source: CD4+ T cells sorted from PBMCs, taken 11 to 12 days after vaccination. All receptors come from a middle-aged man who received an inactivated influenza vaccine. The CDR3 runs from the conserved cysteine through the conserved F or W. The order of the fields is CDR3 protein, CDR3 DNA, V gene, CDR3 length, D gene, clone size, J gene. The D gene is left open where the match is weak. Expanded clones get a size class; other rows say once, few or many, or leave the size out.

CASSFRGTRTPLHF TGTGCCAGCAGTTTCAGAGGAACACGGACACCCCTCCACTTT TRBV28 14 - few TRBJ1-6
CASSYSAAIAKNIQYF TGTGCCAGCAGTTACTCCGCGGCCATAGCCAAAAACATTCAGTACTTC TRBV6-5 16 - - TRBJ2-4
CASSLGAFYNEQFF TGTGCCAGCAGCTTGGGGGCCTTCTACAATGAGCAGTTCTTC TRBV11-3 14 - - TRBJ2-1
CASATSGGYQDTQYF TGCGCCAGCGCAACTAGCGGGGGGTATCAGGATACGCAGTATTTT TRBV5-1 15 TRBD2 few TRBJ2-3
CSAQGTSGTPDTQYF TGCAGTGCCCAGGGGACTAGCGGGACCCCAGATACGCAGTATTTT TRBV20-1 15 TRBD2 - TRBJ2-3
CASSAGHRQGFQETQYF TGTGCCAGCAGCGCAGGCCACCGACAGGGGTTCCAAGAGACCCAGTACTTC TRBV9 17 TRBD1 few TRBJ2-5
CASSSSDLASNEQFF TGTGCCAGCAGTTCTAGCGATCTCGCCTCCAATGAGCAGTTCTTC TRBV12-3/TRBV12-4 15 - few TRBJ2-1
CASSIDSTGAYEQYF TGTGCCAGTAGTATAGATTCGACAGGGGCCTACGAGCAGTACTTC TRBV19 15 TRBD1 - TRBJ2-7
CAISERRVRETQYF TGTGCCATCAGTGAGCGCAGGGTACGAGAGACCCAGTACTTC TRBV10-3 14 - - TRBJ2-5
CSARDWGGRAGDTQYF TGCAGTGCTAGAGACTGGGGCGGGAGGGCTGGAGATACGCAGTATTTT TRBV20-1 16 TRBD2 few TRBJ2-3
CASSQPVGLAHNEQFF TGCGCCAGCAGCCAACCAGTTGGGTTGGCACACAATGAGCAGTTCTTC TRBV4-3 16 - few TRBJ2-1
CAWSLGLWNTEAFF TGTGCCTGGAGCCTTGGACTCTGGAACACTGAAGCTTTCTTT TRBV30 14 - - TRBJ1-1
CASSLGQQGNQPQHF TGTGCCAGCAGCTTGGGACAGCAGGGGAATCAGCCCCAGCATTTT TRBV5-6 15 - few TRBJ1-5
CASSFGRPNEKLFF TGTGCCAGCAGCTTTGGCAGGCCTAATGAAAAACTGTTTTTT TRBV5-6 14 - few TRBJ1-4
CSVRALQGRTEAFF TGCAGCGTACGGGCCCTTCAAGGGCGCACTGAAGCTTTCTTT TRBV29-1 14 - - TRBJ1-1
CASSEPTYGYTF TGCGCCAGCAGTGAGCCGACCTATGGCTACACCTTC TRBV10-2 12 - few TRBJ1-2
CASSQWDRASPLHF TGTGCCAGCAGCCAATGGGACAGGGCTTCACCCCTCCACTTT TRBV9 14 TRBD1 few TRBJ1-6
CASSFSGIETQYF TGTGCCAGCAGTTTCTCCGGGATTGAGACCCAGTACTTC TRBV12-3/TRBV12-4 13 - - TRBJ2-5
CASSARQGAGELFF TGTGCCAGTAGTGCGAGACAGGGGGCCGGGGAGCTGTTTTTT TRBV19 14 TRBD1 - TRBJ2-2
CASSLRGAHAGELFF TGTGCCAGCAGTTTGAGAGGGGCTCACGCCGGGGAGCTGTTTTTT TRBV12-3/TRBV12-4 15 - few TRBJ2-2
CATSRGGSQSEQFF TGTGCCACCAGCAGAGGTGGATCCCAAAGCGAGCAGTTCTTC TRBV15 14 - once TRBJ2-1
CSARPSGSLPDTQYF TGCAGTGCTAGACCCAGCGGCTCCCTCCCAGATACGCAGTATTTT TRBV20-1 15 - - TRBJ2-3